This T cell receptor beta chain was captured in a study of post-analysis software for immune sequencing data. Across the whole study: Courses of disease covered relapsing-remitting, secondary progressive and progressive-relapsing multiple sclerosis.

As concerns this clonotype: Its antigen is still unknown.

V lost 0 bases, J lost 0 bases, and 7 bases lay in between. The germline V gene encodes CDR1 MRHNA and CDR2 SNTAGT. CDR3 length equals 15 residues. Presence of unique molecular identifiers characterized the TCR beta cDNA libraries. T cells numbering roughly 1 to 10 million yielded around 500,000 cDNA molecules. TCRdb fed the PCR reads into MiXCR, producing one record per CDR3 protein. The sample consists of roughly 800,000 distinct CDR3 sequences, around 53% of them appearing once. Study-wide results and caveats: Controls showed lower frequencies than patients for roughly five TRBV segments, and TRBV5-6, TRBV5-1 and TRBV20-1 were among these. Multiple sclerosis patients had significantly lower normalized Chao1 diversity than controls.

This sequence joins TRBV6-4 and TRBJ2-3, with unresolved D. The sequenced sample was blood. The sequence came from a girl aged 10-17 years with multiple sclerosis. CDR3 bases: TGTGCCAGCAGTGACTCGGGCTTTAGCACAGATACGCAGTATTTT. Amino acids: CASSDSGFSTDTQYF.